This T cell receptor beta chain was recorded in a study of T cells in Graves' hyperthyroidism and ophthalmopathy (dated by TCRdb to between 2018 and 2020). For the wider study: Peripheral blood was sampled at the time of initial diagnosis, prior to any treatment. To identify distinguishing TCR V-J signatures, a discovery cohort of some 100 patients was used, comprising 40 to 45 with Graves' ophthalmopathy and some 60 with stable Graves' hyperthyroidism. The 100 or so discovery patients were randomly divided into training and test sets at a 7:3 ratio. Once sampling was done, hyperthyroidism patients were given methimazole at a starting dose of 30 mg daily, whereas ophthalmopathy patients were given high-dose intravenous methylprednisolone. The paper describes TCR Vbeta CDR3 sequencing of more than 120 peripheral blood samples, made up of 43 ophthalmopathy patients, roughly 72 hyperthyroidism patients and roughly 17 progressor patients. Prospective prediction of ophthalmopathy was tested in an independent validation cohort consisting of roughly 19 hyperthyroidism patients and approximately 16 patients who later progressed to ophthalmopathy. In six Graves' hyperthyroidism patients, the study also compared T-cell repertoires from thyroid tissue with T-cell repertoires from blood.

This clonotype appeared a few times. Its antigen specificity is not known. Within one base of it there is no much larger clone, and no base qualities were kept. Beyond this particular receptor, the publication reports: During validation, the model predicted progression to ophthalmopathy a median of about 6.5 months ahead of onset, with just under 71% sensitivity and roughly 75% specificity. Sample size was not statistically predetermined, and investigators were not blinded to group allocation. Most expanded thyroid clonotypes (frequency above 0.001) were also found in blood, which suggests that blood repertoires may mirror thyroid immune responses. In cross-validation, a model built on a 13 V-J signature told ophthalmopathy apart from stable hyperthyroidism with approximately 90% sensitivity and about 81% specificity, and in testing the same model reached 80%/75%.

TCR beta CDR3 regions were amplified from RNA transcripts. A first-round RT-PCR of the TCR CDR3 used the HTBI primer set with the Qiagen OneStep RT-PCR kit. The libraries were constructed in a second round of multiplex PCR and then size-selected and purified. Paired-end sequencing of the libraries was performed with 100 bp reads on an Illumina HiSeq2000. On the authors' methods: SOAPnuke was used to process the raw data, with reads discarded if the reads contained adapters or uncalled bases, had a mean Phred below 15, or lacked an exact constant-primer or identifier match. COPE v1.2.5 was used to merge the high-quality paired reads, and each unique nucleotide sequence was defined as a clonotype. Clonotypes were aligned to IMGT TRBV, TRBD and TRBJ reference segments using MiTCR v1.1. The analysis included only V-J combinations with a frequency above 0.0001, which together covered 99% to 99.2% of the repertoires. The TCS score was defined as the ratio of F50 (clonal expansion) to E x V (chaos), calculated using BLOSUM62-based TCRdist between CDR3 peptides within each V-J. Welch's t-statistics and random forest reduced around 520 V-J features to roughly 13, which were used in a naive Bayes classifier (R e1071). In TCRdb, the public reads were trimmed at Q25 with fastp and aligned with MiXCR, with productive beta chains retained. Merged by CDR3 protein, the rows form single entries marked with the most common genes and DNA. Here the V and J calls rest on TCRdb's processing, not on the authors' analysis. This sample gives 350,000 to 400,000 distinct CDR3 sequences in total; over 15% of them show up just once. The ten most abundant clones make up about 3.7% of the sample.

Graves' hyperthyroidism was defined as stable when no progression to ophthalmopathy occurred over 18 months of follow-up. Hyperthyroidism patients were newly diagnosed, had a disease duration of under 2 months, and were aged 18 to 65 years. Patients with uncontrolled infections, other autoimmune diseases, pregnancy or lactation were excluded. Diagnoses were based on clinical symptoms, serum thyroxine and TRAb, thyroid ultrasound and orbital computed tomography. PBMCs were separated from 7.5 to 10 ml of fresh peripheral blood using Ficoll-Paque density gradient centrifugation. Trizol reagent was used to extract total RNA, and RNA quality was then checked on an Agilent 2100 Bioanalyzer. Measured from the cysteine to the phenylalanine, the CDR3 is 12 residues long. The retained sequence is limited to the CDR3, 36 bases, with the frame set at the first base. From a lookup of the germline V gene (reference sequence), CDR1 and CDR2 are LNHDA and SQIVND. Trimmed from V: 9 bases; trimmed from J: 11 bases; junction bases lacking a gene match: 12.

This sequence uses TRBV19 and TRBJ1-1, and 7 junction bases match TRBD1. The TCR comes from a woman in her late teens or twenties with Graves' hyperthyroidism. Sample: blood. In nucleotides, the sequence is TGTGCCAGCTGGCGGACAGGCTCATCTGCTTTCTTT. Translated, this gives CASWRTGSSAFF.